The TCR beta chain under discussion was sequenced for a study of T cell repertoires in cytomegalovirus infection (dated by TCRdb to between 2019 and 2020). For the wider study: The peptide stimulations were aimed at well-studied HLA-B-restricted epitopes as well as recently identified HLA-C-restricted CMV epitopes, whose presentation resists viral immunomodulation. Because public TCR beta signatures pointed to carriage of CMV infection together with the matching HLA type, the HLA type of each donor mattered for the analysis. Results the study describes overall, beyond this receptor: Carriers of CMV infection plus the relevant HLA type were discriminated by the cumulative frequency of public TCR beta family members in the study cohort and in an independent roughly 320-donor cohort. The ex vivo response was dominated by HLA-C-restricted CMV-specific TCR beta clonotypes, which also provided the single most frequent clonotype in two of eight donors.

Sequencing was carried out with an Illumina HiSeq 1500. The public reads were quality trimmed at Q25 with fastp and then assembled into clones with MiXCR by TCRdb, keeping productive beta chains. Duplicate CDR3 protein sequences are folded into a single record with the most common DNA and genes. The sample table shows 450,000 to 600,000 distinct CDR3 sequences, and 40% to 50% are seen once. The ten largest make up 40% to 50% of the sample. Worth noting for this clonotype: Its specific antigen is unknown. Base qualities are not at hand, and no much larger clone is one base apart.

The treatment or condition label, read with the paper, signifies: in vitro stimulation with specific CMV peptide epitopes to enrich CMV-specific T cells. This sample comprised cultured PBMCs, obtained from culture after CMV antigen stimulation. This TCR was recovered from a human donor in good health (CMV status not recorded). Some clones in this sample may be carry-over from other donors' samples.

The DNA sequence follows: TGTGCCAGCAGTTTCGTGTCTAGCGGGAGGAAAGAGCAGTACTTC. Its protein product is CASSFVSSGRKEQYF. In this chain, TRBV12-3 or TRBV12-4 is recombined with TRBJ2-7, with 11 junctional bases fitting TRBD2. The CDR3 contains 15 residues, cysteine and phenylalanine counted. Of all the DNA, just the CDR3 is kept, 45 bases in frame from base 1. Clipping removes 3 bases from V and 7 bases from J, with 8 as the unmatched junction base count.